Listed below are T cell receptor beta chains from one sample, sequenced in a study of PD-1 blockade in mismatch repair-deficient tumors. Libraries were prepared by immunoSEQ multiplex PCR; TCRdb keeps only in-frame clonotypes and omits some of them. This table holds around 30,000 clones, 80% found once. Sequences were derived from PBMCs, sampled approximately 6 weeks after starting pembrolizumab. The receptors shown here come from an adult with mismatch repair-deficient cancer. The CDR3 runs from the conserved cysteine through the conserved F or W. A D gene is named only where the DNA matches it firmly. Not every row has a clone size; where given, it reads once, few, many or a size class.

d_gene,abundance,j_gene,v_gene,CDR3aa,CDR3nt
.,.,TRBJ1-1,TRBV7-8,CASSGGRQREEATEAFF,TGTGCCAGCAGTGGGGGGAGGCAGCGCGAAGAGGCCACTGAAGCTTTCTTT
TRBD2,.,TRBJ2-1,TRBV5-1,CASSATSGNNEQFF,TGCGCCAGCAGCGCGACTAGCGGGAACAATGAGCAGTTCTTC
.,.,TRBJ1-1,TRBV7-3,CASSRGPNTEAFF,TGTGCCAGCAGCAGGGGCCCCAACACTGAAGCTTTCTTT
.,.,TRBJ1-3,TRBV6-6,CASSYSRQNSGNTIYF,TGTGCCAGCAGTTACTCTAGACAGAACTCTGGAAACACCATATATTTT
.,.,TRBJ2-5,TRBV29-1,CSVPIGAIQETQYF,TGCAGCGTTCCGATAGGGGCGATCCAAGAGACCCAGTACTTC
.,.,TRBJ1-2,TRBV30,CAGLGRAGYGYTF,TGTGCGGGGCTCGGCAGGGCCGGCTATGGCTACACCTTC
.,.,TRBJ1-4,TRBV27,CASSTDRFNEKLFF,TGTGCCAGCAGTACCGACAGGTTTAATGAAAAACTGTTTTTT
.,.,TRBJ1-2,TRBV28,CTSSFHDRLNYGYTF,TGTACCAGCAGTTTCCATGACAGACTTAACTATGGCTACACCTTC
TRBD2,once,TRBJ2-5,TRBV18,CASSPLSGREETQYF,TGTGCCAGCTCACCCCTTAGCGGGCGTGAAGAGACCCAGTACTTC
TRBD1,few,TRBJ1-2,TRBV27,CASSTWTGGNYGYTF,TGTGCCAGCAGTACTTGGACAGGGGGGAACTATGGCTACACCTTC
.,.,TRBJ1-6,TRBV28,CASSFTGDNSPLHF,TGTGCCAGCAGTTTTACAGGAGATAATTCACCCCTCCACTTT
TRBD2,once,TRBJ2-5,TRBV14,CASSPWGREEETQYF,TGTGCCAGCAGCCCATGGGGGCGGGAGGAAGAGACCCAGTACTTC
.,.,TRBJ2-6,TRBV28,CASSFGRAGANVLTF,TGTGCCAGCAGTTTTGGCAGGGCTGGGGCCAACGTCCTGACTTTC
.,few,TRBJ2-7,TRBV7-2,CASSPGVAGPSYEQYF,TGTGCCAGCAGCCCAGGGGTTGCGGGCCCGTCCTACGAGCAGTACTTC
.,.,TRBJ1-3,TRBV7-2,CASSLGPDSGNTIYF,TGTGCCAGCAGCTTAGGGCCAGACTCTGGAAACACCATATATTTT
TRBD2,.,TRBJ2-3,TRBV7-8,CASSSPGTSGRIMDTQYF,TGTGCCAGCAGCTCACCCGGGACTAGCGGGAGGATCATGGATACGCAGTATTTT
TRBD1,.,TRBJ2-3,TRBV7-3,CASSLTGTGGGVDTQYF,TGTGCCAGCAGCTTAACTGGGACAGGGGGCGGGGTAGATACGCAGTATTTT
.,.,TRBJ2-3,TRBV11-2,CASSLRGTDTQYF,TGTGCCAGCAGCTTACGGGGCACAGATACGCAGTATTTT
.,few,TRBJ1-5,TRBV6-6,CASSYSRGQPQHF,TGTGCCAGCAGTTACTCCCGGGGTCAGCCCCAGCATTTT
TRBD1,.,TRBJ1-6,TRBV4-1,CASSLGQGYNSPLHF,TGCGCCAGCAGCCTGGGACAGGGGTATAATTCACCCCTCCACTTT
.,.,TRBJ1-2,TRBV13,CASSFRDRGGGYTF,TGTGCCAGCAGCTTCCGGGACCGGGGGGGTGGCTACACCTTC
TRBD2,.,TRBJ2-1,TRBV13,CASSPTGGGSYNEQFF,TGTGCCAGCAGCCCCACGGGAGGGGGCTCCTACAATGAGCAGTTCTTC
TRBD2,.,TRBJ2-5,TRBV7-8,CASSLSGGTKETQYF,TGTGCCAGCAGCCTTAGCGGGGGGACCAAAGAGACCCAGTACTTC
TRBD2,.,TRBJ2-5,TRBV9,CASSELAGYETQYF,TGTGCCAGCAGCGAACTAGCGGGATATGAGACCCAGTACTTC
TRBD2,.,TRBJ2-3,TRBV5-1,CASSLAAGGPTDTQYF,TGCGCCAGCAGCTTGGCGGCGGGAGGCCCCACAGATACGCAGTATTTT
TRBD1,.,TRBJ2-2,TRBV15,CATGDRGQGAGELFF,TGTGCCACCGGGGACAGAGGGCAAGGGGCCGGGGAGCTGTTTTTT
TRBD1,.,TRBJ2-3,TRBV6-1,CASIVSRGQDTQYF,TGTGCCAGCATAGTTAGCAGGGGGCAAGATACGCAGTATTTT
TRBD2,.,TRBJ2-1,TRBV9,CASSVSTGGGGRSYNEQFF,TGTGCCAGCAGCGTATCAACTGGGGGGGGAGGGCGGTCCTACAATGAGCAGTTCTTC
TRBD1,.,TRBJ2-7,TRBV5-4,CASSLMTGGWNEQYF,TGTGCCAGCAGCTTGATGACAGGGGGGTGGAACGAGCAGTACTTC
.,few,TRBJ1-3,TRBV5-1,CASSLGVADTIYF,TGCGCCAGCAGCTTGGGTGTGGCGGACACCATATATTTT
.,.,TRBJ1-5,TRBV30,CAWSAGSDNQPQHF,TGTGCCTGGAGCGCGGGATCGGATAATCAGCCCCAGCATTTT
.,.,TRBJ1-4,TRBV7-9,CASSNDRDEKLFF,TGTGCCAGCAGTAACGACCGGGATGAAAAACTGTTTTTT
.,.,TRBJ1-1,TRBV5-1,CASSPFGSSTEAFF,TGCGCCAGCAGCCCCTTCGGTTCCTCCACTGAAGCTTTCTTT
TRBD2,.,TRBJ2-1,TRBV28,CASRNSGGSYNEQFF,TGTGCCAGCAGGAATTCGGGGGGCTCCTACAATGAGCAGTTCTTC
TRBD1,few,TRBJ2-7,TRBV2,CASSDRTGASYEQYF,TGTGCCAGCAGTGATCGGACAGGAGCTTCCTACGAGCAGTACTTC
.,.,TRBJ2-2,TRBV5-3,CARSLAVRGTYTGELFF,TGTGCCAGAAGCTTGGCAGTCAGGGGCACGTACACCGGGGAGCTGTTTTTT
TRBD1,.,TRBJ2-1,TRBV5-1,CASSLVGQGAWDNEQFF,TGCGCCAGCAGCTTGGTGGGACAGGGGGCCTGGGACAATGAGCAGTTCTTC
TRBD2,.,TRBJ2-7,TRBV11-3,CASSSSLAGPAEQYF,TGTGCCAGCAGCTCGTCACTAGCGGGACCAGCCGAGCAGTACTTC
.,once,TRBJ1-2,TRBV6-1,CASSADSLVDLYGYTF,TGTGCCAGCAGTGCAGACAGCCTCGTCGATCTCTATGGCTACACCTTC
.,.,TRBJ2-7,TRBV27,CASSFQRGYEQYF,TGTGCCAGCAGTTTTCAGCGCGGCTACGAGCAGTACTTC
.,.,TRBJ1-5,TRBV30,CAWRDSSGDNQPQHF,TGTGCCTGGAGGGACTCTTCAGGGGACAATCAGCCCCAGCATTTT
.,.,TRBJ1-6,TRBV2,CASSNYGGSPLHF,TGTGCCAGCAGTAACTACGGCGGTTCACCCCTCCACTTT
TRBD1,.,TRBJ2-5,TRBV5-6,CASSLLGTEGETQYF,TGTGCCAGCAGCTTGTTAGGGACAGAAGGGGAGACCCAGTACTTC
TRBD1,.,TRBJ1-6,TRBV5-4,CASRGTANNSPLHF,TGTGCCAGCAGAGGGACAGCAAATAATTCACCCCTCCACTTT
TRBD1,.,TRBJ2-3,TRBV27,CATKAFPGQGITDTQYF,TGTGCCACCAAGGCCTTCCCGGGACAGGGGATCACAGATACGCAGTATTTT
TRBD1,.,TRBJ1-4,TRBV27,CASSLAGQGAKLFF,TGTGCCAGCAGTCTCGCGGGACAGGGCGCAAAACTGTTTTTT
.,.,TRBJ2-7,TRBV27,CASGPWTAVRYEQYF,TGTGCCAGCGGCCCCTGGACAGCCGTGCGGTACGAGCAGTACTTC
.,.,TRBJ1-4,TRBV5-1,CASSLETGNEKLFF,TGCGCCAGCAGCTTGGAGACGGGTAATGAAAAACTGTTTTTT
TRBD1,.,TRBJ2-1,TRBV5-1,CASSTRDRSQFNEQFF,TGCGCCAGCAGCACCCGGGACAGATCACAGTTCAATGAGCAGTTCTTC
TRBD1,.,TRBJ1-2,TRBV4-1,CASSQATGGGYGYTF,TGCGCCAGCAGCCAGGCGACAGGGGGTGGCTATGGCTACACCTTC
.,.,TRBJ2-1,TRBV7-3,CASSLNLGGATEQFF,TGTGCCAGCAGCTTAAATCTGGGAGGAGCGACTGAGCAGTTCTTC
TRBD2,.,TRBJ2-1,TRBV27,CASSLAGGINEQFF,TGTGCCAGCAGTTTAGCGGGAGGGATCAATGAGCAGTTCTTC
TRBD1,.,TRBJ2-5,TRBV10-3,CAISETGGETQYF,TGTGCCATCAGTGAAACAGGGGGAGAGACCCAGTACTTC
TRBD1,few,TRBJ2-7,TRBV29-1,CSVSQSGQGAYEQYF,TGCAGCGTTTCCCAGAGCGGACAGGGGGCCTACGAGCAGTACTTC
TRBD2,.,TRBJ2-3,TRBV9,CASSVASGSTDTQYF,TGTGCCAGCAGCGTCGCTAGCGGGAGCACAGATACGCAGTATTTT
TRBD1,.,TRBJ1-2,TRBV27,CASSQSRTGGNYGYTF,TGTGCCAGCAGTCAAAGCCGGACAGGGGGTAACTATGGCTACACCTTC
.,.,TRBJ1-1,TRBV11-3,CASSPAPGNTEAFF,TGTGCCAGCAGCCCCGCCCCAGGGAACACTGAAGCTTTCTTT
.,.,TRBJ2-1,TRBV7-2,CASSSSYEAEFF,TGTGCCAGCAGCTCCTCTTACGAGGCCGAGTTCTTC
.,.,TRBJ1-4,TRBV5-1,CASNIGGGEKLFF,TGCGCCAGCAACATTGGGGGGGGTGAAAAACTGTTTTTT
TRBD1,.,TRBJ1-1,TRBV5-4,CASRKTGANTEAFF,TGTGCCAGCAGGAAGACAGGGGCGAACACTGAAGCTTTCTTT